One sample yielded the 2 T cell receptor beta chains listed below, sequenced in a study of shared clonotypes between healthy human individuals. Using immunoSEQ multiplex PCR, the repertoire was profiled, and TCRdb retains in-frame clones only, with some absent. This repertoire shows 1,500,000 or so clones, roughly 98.5% found once; its top ten account for approximately 0.4%. Material for sequencing was naive CD4+ T cells sorted from blood. Subset denoted: CD45RA+ positively selected. The receptors come from a young man in good health.

The chain carries TRBV4-3 and TRBJ2-5; 8 bases agree with TRBD1. The CDR3 sequence is 15 residues long. Germline CDR1 and CDR2: LGHNA and YSLEER. The junction had 6 bases not matched to a gene; V was cut back by 1 base and J by 5 bases. The CDR3 reads CASSQGWRQGETQYF. The CDR3 nucleotides are TGCGCCAGCAGCCAAGGATGGAGACAGGGGGAGACCCAGTACTTC.

The chain links TRBV28 to TRBJ2-7; maybe TRBD1 (6 bases). Germline V gene lookup returns CDR1 MDHEN and CDR2 SYDVKM. V was cut by 6 bases and J by 2 bases, with 23 bases left in between. CDR3 size: 17 residues. CDR3 sequence (DNA): TGTGCCAGCAGCTTGAATCGGGCCACAGGGAACACCTACGAGCAGTACTTC. This encodes CASSLNRATGNTYEQYF.